Each of the 4 T cell receptor beta chains below was sequenced from the same sample in a study of shared clonotypes between healthy human individuals. Here immunoSEQ multiplex PCR was the method, and the copy in TCRdb shows in-frame clones only, minus some. Here the sample spans millions of clones, 85% to 95% being singletons. Sequences were obtained from naive CD4+ T cells sorted from blood. Documented subset: CD45RA+ positively selected. The source is a man between 18 and 35 years old in good health.

The chain has TRBV21-1 and TRBJ2-7; TRBD2, as called in the table, went unchecked against the DNA. TRBV21-1 represents a pseudogene. The CDR3 has 18 residues. The CDR3 coding sequence is TGTGCCAGCAGCCCAATTAACAACTCCGGGACTAGCGGCTACGAGCAGTACTTC. Its protein is CASSPINNSGTSGYEQYF.

This chain joins TRBV6-1 and TRBJ2-5, with no clear D. The CDR3 has 13 residues. Trimming cost V 5 bases and J 3 bases, with 10 bases left between them. Germline V gene lookup returns CDR1 MNHNS and CDR2 SASEGT. CDR3 coding DNA: TGTGCCAGCAGTTGGAATCGTGAAGAGACCCAGTACTTC. Its translation is CASSWNREETQYF.

The chain combines TRBV6-6 with TRBJ1-1; a possible D gene is TRBD1 (5 bases). Germline V gene lookup returns CDR1 MNHNY and CDR2 SVGAGI (reference sequence). The CDR3 consists of 15 residues. The V end was cut by 8 bases, the J end by 0 bases, with 16 bases between. DNA of the CDR3: TGTGCCAGCGGAGGGGCAGGGAGGATGAACACTGAAGCTTTCTTT. Translation gives CASGGAGRMNTEAFF.

The chain employs TRBV11-3 and TRBJ2-5, with D unclear. Germline values: CDR1 SGHNT, CDR2 YENEEA. CDR3 length: 15 residues. V was cut by 1 base and J by 0 bases, with 9 bases left in between. The CDR3 sequence: CASSLGLGHQETQYF. In DNA form, the CDR3 reads TGTGCCAGCAGCTTAGGGCTGGGTCACCAAGAGACCCAGTACTTC. The variable domain in full, completed from reference TRBV11-3 and TRBJ2-5, reads EAGVVQSPRYKIIEKKQPVAFWCNPISGHNTLYWYLQNLGQGPELLIRYENEEAVDDSQLPKDRFSAERLKGVDSTLKIQPAELGDSAVYLCASSLGLGHQETQYFGPGTRLLVL.